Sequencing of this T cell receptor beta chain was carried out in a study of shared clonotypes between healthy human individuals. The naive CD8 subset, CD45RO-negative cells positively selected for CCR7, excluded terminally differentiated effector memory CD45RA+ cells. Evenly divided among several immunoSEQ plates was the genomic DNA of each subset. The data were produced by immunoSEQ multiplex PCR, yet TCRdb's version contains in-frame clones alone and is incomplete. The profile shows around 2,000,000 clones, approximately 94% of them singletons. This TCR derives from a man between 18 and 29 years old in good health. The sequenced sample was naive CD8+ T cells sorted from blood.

DNA of the CDR3: TGTGCCATCAGTGAACAGGGCGCGGTCAATGAGCAGTTCTTC. Translation gives CAISEQGAVNEQFF. V gene TRBV10-3 combines with J gene TRBJ2-1, with D maybe TRBD1 (6 bases). With 3 bases removed from V and 6 bases from J, the gap between germline ends came to 12 bases. Germline CDR1 reads ENHRY; CDR2 reads SYGVKD. The CDR3 extends over 14 amino acids.